This is a list of T cell receptor beta chains from one sample in a study of blood T cell repertoires in COVID-19. Generated by immunoSEQ multiplex PCR, the TCRdb table keeps only in-frame clones and is missing some. The data show 150,000 to 200,000 clones, more than 85% seen once. Sequenced material: peripheral blood. These receptors all stem from a man younger than 30 with acute or convalescent COVID-19. Both conserved end residues are part of each CDR3. Fields, in order: J gene, V gene, D gene, CDR3 DNA, CDR3 protein. A D gene is named only where the DNA matches it firmly.

>TRBJ2-6|TRBV7-9|-
TGTGCCAGCAGCTCTATCGGGAGAGACTCTGGGGCCAACGTCCTGACTTTC
CASSSIGRDSGANVLTF
>TRBJ1-3|TRBV23-1|TRBD1
TGCGCCAGCAGTCAACGGACAGGGGCTATAAGCTCTGGAAACACCATATATTTT
CASSQRTGAISSGNTIYF
>TRBJ1-1|TRBV19|TRBD1
TGTGCCAGAAACGGACAGGTACGGGAATATGGTGAAGCTTTCTTT
CARNGQVREYGEAFF
>TRBJ2-2|TRBV30|-
TGTGCCTGGAGTGTATCGGGAAACACCGGGGAGCTGTTTTTT
CAWSVSGNTGELFF
>TRBJ2-7|TRBV30|TRBD1
TGTGCCTGGAGTGTCGGGACAGTGGGTACCTACGAGCAGTACTTC
CAWSVGTVGTYEQYF
>TRBJ2-5|TRBV21-1|-
TGTGCCAGCAGCAAAAGTTTATGGGGGCCCCTGGGCTTCCGAGAGACCCAGTACTTC
CASSKSLWGPLGFRETQYF
>TRBJ1-3|TRBV6-1|-
TGTGCCAGCAGTGAAATTGGAGCGTTCTCTGGAAACACCATATATTTT
CASSEIGAFSGNTIYF
>TRBJ2-1|TRBV19|-
TGTGCCAGTAGTATGGCCTCCTACAATGAGCAGTTCTTC
CASSMASYNEQFF
>TRBJ2-1|TRBV7-2|TRBD2
TGTGCCAGCAGCTTAGTCTGGCTAGCGGGGGGTGATGAGCAGTTCTTC
CASSLVWLAGGDEQFF
>TRBJ1-6|TRBV10-2|-
TGCGCCAGCAGTAGCGGATCACCCCTCCACTTT
CASSSGSPLHF
>TRBJ1-2|TRBV27|TRBD1
TGTGCCAGCAAAGTAGACAGGGATAACTATGGCTACACCTTC
CASKVDRDNYGYTF